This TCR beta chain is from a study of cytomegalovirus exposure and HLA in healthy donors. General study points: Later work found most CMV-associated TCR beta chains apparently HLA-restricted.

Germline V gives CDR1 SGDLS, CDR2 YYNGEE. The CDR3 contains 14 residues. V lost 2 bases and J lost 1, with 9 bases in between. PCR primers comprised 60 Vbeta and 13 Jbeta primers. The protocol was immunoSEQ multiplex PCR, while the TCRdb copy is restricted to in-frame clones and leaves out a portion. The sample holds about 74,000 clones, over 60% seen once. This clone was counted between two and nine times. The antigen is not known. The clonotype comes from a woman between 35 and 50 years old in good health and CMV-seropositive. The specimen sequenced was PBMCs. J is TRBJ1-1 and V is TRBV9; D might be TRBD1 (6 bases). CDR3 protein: CASSVDRQNTEAFF. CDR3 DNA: TGTGCCAGCAGCGTCGACAGGCAGAACACTGAAGCTTTCTTT. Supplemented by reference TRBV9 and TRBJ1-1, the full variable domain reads DSGVTQTPKHLITATGQRVTLRCSPRSGDLSVYWYQQSLDQGLQFLIQYYNGEERAKGNILERFSAQQFPDLHSELNLSSLELGDSALYFCASSVDRQNTEAFFGQGTRLTVV.